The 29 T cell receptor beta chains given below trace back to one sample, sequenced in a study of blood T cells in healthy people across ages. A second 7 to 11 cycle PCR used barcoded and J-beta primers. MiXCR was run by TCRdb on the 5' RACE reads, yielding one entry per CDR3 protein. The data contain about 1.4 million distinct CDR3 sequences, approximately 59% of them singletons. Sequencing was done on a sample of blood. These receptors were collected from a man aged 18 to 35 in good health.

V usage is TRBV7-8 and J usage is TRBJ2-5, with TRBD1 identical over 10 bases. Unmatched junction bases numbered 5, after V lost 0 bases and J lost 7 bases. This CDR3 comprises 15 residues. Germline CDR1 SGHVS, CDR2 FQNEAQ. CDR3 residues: CASSLADRGWRTQYF. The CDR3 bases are TGTGCCAGCAGCTTAGCGGACAGGGGGTGGCGGACCCAGTACTTC.

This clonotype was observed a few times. The CDR3 sequence: CSARVAGHSYEQYF. The DNA of the CDR3 is TGCAGTGCTAGAGTAGCGGGACACTCCTACGAGCAGTACTTC. The chain links TRBV20-1 to TRBJ2-7; 8 bases are shared with TRBD2. This CDR3 spans 14 amino acids. With 1 base clipped from V and 0 bases from J, the junction kept 2 bases outside the gene matches. Germline V gene data show CDR1 as DFQATT and CDR2 as SNEGSKA (reference sequence).

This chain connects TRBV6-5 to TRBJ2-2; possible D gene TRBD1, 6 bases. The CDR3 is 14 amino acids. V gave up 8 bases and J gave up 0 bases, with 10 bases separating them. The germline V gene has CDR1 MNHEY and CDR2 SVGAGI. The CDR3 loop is CASGDTSNTGELFF. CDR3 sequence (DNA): TGTGCCAGCGGGGACACCTCGAACACCGGGGAGCTGTTTTTT.

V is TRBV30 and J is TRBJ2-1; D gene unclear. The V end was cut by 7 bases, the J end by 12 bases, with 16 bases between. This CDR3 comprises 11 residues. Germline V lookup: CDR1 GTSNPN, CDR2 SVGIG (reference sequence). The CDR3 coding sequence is TGTGCCTCCGAGGCGGCCTCAACGCAGTTCTTC. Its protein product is CASEAASTQFF.

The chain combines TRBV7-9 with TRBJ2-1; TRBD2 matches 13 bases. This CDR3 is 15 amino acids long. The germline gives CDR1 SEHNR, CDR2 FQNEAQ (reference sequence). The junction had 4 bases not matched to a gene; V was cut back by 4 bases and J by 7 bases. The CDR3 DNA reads TGTGCCAGCAGCTCACTAGCGGGGGGGCAGAATGAGCAGTTCTTC. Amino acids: CASSSLAGGQNEQFF.

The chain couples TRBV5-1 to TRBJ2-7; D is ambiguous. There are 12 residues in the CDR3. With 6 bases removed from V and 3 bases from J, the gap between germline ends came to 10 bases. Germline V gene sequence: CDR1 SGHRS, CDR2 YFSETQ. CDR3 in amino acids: CASNTADYEQYF. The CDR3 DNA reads TGCGCCAGCAACACGGCTGACTACGAGCAGTACTTC.

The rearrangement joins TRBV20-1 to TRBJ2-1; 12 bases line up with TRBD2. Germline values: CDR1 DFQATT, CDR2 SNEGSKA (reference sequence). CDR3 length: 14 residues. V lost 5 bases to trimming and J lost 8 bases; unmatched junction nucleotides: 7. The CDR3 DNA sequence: TGCAGTGCTCTACTAGCGGGGGGCTCCGATGAGCAGTTCTTC. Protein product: CSALLAGGSDEQFF.

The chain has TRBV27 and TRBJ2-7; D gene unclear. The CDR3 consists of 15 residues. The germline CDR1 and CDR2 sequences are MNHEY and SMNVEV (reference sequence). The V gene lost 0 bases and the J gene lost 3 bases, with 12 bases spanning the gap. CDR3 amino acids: CASSLSTGFDYEQYF. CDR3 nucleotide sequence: TGTGCCAGCAGTTTATCGACGGGCTTTGACTACGAGCAGTACTTC.

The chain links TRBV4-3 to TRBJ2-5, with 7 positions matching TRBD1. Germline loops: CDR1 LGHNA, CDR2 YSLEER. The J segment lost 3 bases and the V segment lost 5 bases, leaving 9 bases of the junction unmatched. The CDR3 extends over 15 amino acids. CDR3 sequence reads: CASSFRQGTEETQYF. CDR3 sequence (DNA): TGCGCCAGCAGCTTTAGACAGGGTACGGAAGAGACCCAGTACTTC.

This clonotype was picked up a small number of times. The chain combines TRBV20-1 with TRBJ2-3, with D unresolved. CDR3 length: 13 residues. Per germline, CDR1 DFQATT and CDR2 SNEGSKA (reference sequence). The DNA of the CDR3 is TGCGGCCGAGGAGTCCCTGGCACAGATACGCAGTATTTT. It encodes CGRGVPGTDTQYF.

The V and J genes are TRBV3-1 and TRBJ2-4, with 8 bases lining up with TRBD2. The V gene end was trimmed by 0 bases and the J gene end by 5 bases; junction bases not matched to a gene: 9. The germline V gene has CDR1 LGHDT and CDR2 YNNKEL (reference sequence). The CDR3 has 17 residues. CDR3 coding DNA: TGTGCCAGCAGCCAAGATGTGGAGCGGGAGATCCAAAACATTCAGTACTTC. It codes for CASSQDVEREIQNIQYF.

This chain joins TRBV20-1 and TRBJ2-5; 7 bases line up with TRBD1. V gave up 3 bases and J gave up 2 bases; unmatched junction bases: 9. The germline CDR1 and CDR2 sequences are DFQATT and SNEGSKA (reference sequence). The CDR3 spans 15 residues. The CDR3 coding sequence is TGCAGTGCTAGGCCTAGACAGGGACCTCAAGAGACCCAGTACTTC. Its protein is CSARPRQGPQETQYF.

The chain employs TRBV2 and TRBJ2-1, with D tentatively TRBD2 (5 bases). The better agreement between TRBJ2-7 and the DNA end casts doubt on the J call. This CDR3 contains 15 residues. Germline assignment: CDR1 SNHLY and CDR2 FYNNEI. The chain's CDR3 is CASSEATGSYNEQYF. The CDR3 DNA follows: TGTGCCAGCAGTGAAGCGACGGGGTCCTACAATGAGCAGTACTTC.

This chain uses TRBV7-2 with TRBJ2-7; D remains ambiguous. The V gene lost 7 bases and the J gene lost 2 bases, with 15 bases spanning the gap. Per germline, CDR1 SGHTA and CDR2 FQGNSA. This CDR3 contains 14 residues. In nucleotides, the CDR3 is TGTGCCAGCACACAAAACGACGGACCCTACGAGCAGTACTTC. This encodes CASTQNDGPYEQYF.

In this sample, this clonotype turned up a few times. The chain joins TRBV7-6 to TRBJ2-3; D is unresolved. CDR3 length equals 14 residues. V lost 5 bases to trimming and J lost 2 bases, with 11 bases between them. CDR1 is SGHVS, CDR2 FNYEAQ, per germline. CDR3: CASSPPADTDTQYF. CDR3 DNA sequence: TGTGCCAGCAGCCCCCCCGCTGACACAGATACGCAGTATTTT.

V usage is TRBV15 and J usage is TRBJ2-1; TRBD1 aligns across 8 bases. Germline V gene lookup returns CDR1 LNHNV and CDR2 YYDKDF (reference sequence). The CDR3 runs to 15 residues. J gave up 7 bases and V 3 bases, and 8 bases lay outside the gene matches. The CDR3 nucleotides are TGTGCCACCAGCAGGTTACCGAACAGGGGGAATGAGCAGTTCTTC. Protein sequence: CATSRLPNRGNEQFF.

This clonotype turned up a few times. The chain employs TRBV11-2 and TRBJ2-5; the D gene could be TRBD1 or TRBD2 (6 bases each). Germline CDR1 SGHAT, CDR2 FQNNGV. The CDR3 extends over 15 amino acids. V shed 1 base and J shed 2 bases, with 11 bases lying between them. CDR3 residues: CASSLAGARQETQYF. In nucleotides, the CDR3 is TGTGCCAGCAGCTTAGCGGGGGCTCGGCAAGAGACCCAGTACTTC.

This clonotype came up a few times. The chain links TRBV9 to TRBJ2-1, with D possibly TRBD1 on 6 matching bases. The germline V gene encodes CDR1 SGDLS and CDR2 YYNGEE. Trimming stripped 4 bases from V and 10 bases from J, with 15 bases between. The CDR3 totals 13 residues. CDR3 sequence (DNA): TGTGCCAGCAGCTTCACAGGGTTCGGGGAGCAGTTCTTC. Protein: CASSFTGFGEQFF.

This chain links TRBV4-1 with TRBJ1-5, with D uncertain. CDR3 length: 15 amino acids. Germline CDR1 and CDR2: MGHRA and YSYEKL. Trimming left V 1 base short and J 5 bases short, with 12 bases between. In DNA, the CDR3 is TGCGCCAGCAGCCAAGGGAGAGTTCTAGATCAGCCCCAGCATTTT. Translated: CASSQGRVLDQPQHF.

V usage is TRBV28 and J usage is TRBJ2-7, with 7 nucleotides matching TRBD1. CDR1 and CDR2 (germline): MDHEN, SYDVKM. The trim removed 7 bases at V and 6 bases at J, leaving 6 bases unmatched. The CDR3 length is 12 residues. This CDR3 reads CASIGGPSEQYF. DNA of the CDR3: TGTGCCAGCATAGGGGGCCCCTCCGAGCAGTACTTC. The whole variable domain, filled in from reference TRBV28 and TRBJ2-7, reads DVKVTQSSRYLVKRTGEKVFLECVQDMDHENMFWYRQDPGLGLRLIYFSYDVKMKEKGDIPEGYSVSREKKERFSLILESASTNQTSMYLCASIGGPSEQYFGPGTRLTVT.

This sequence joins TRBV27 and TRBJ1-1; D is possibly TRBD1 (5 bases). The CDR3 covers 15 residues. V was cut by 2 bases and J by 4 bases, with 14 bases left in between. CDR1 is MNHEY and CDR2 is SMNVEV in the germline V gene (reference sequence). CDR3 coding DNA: TGTGCCAGCAGTTTAGGTCAGGGCCCAGGCACTGAAGCTTTCTTT. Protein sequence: CASSLGQGPGTEAFF.

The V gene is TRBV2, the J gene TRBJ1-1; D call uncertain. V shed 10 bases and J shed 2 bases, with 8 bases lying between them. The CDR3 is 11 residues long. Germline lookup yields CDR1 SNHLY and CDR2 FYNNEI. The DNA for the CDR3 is TGTGCCAACACCGGCAACACTGAAGCTTTCTTT. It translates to CANTGNTEAFF.

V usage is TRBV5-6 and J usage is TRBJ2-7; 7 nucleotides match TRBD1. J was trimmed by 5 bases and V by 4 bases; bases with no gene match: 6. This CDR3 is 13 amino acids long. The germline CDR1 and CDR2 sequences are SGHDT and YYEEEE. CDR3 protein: CASSPGQRNEQYF. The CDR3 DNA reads TGTGCCAGCAGCCCGGGACAGAGGAACGAGCAGTACTTC.

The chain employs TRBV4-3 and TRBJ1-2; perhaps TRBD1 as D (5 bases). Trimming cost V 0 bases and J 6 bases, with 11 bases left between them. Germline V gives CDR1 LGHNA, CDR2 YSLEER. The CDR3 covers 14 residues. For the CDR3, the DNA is TGCGCCAGCAGCCAAGACGGGGGAAACGATGGCTACACCTTC. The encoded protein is CASSQDGGNDGYTF.

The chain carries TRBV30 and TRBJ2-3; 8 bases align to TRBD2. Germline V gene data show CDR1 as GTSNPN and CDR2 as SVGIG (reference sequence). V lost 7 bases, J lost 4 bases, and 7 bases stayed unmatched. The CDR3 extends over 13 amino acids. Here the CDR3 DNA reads TGTGCCTCCCACCGGGGGGGCGCAGATACGCAGTATTTT. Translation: CASHRGGADTQYF. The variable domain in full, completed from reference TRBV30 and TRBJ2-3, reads SQTIHQWPATLVQPVGSPLSLECTVEGTSNPNLYWYRQAAGRGLQLLFYSVGIGQISSEVPQNLSASRPQDRQFILSSKKLLLSDSGFYLCASHRGGADTQYFGPGTRLTVL.

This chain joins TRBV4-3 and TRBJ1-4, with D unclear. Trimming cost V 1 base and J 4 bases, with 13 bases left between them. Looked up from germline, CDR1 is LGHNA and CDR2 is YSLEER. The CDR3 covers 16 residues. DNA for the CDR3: TGCGCCAGCAGCCAAGTCAAAAGCTCCCTTAATGAAAAACTGTTTTTT. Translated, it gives CASSQVKSSLNEKLFF.

The CDR3 protein is CASSSLYVGRETQYF. The CDR3 DNA follows: TGTGCCAGCAGCTCCCTGTACGTAGGGAGGGAGACCCAGTACTTC. The V gene is TRBV11-2, the J gene TRBJ2-5; possible D gene TRBD2, 6 bases. CDR3 length: 15 residues. The V and J ends lost 4 bases and 5 bases respectively, with 17 bases between them. Germline V lookup: CDR1 SGHAT, CDR2 FQNNGV.

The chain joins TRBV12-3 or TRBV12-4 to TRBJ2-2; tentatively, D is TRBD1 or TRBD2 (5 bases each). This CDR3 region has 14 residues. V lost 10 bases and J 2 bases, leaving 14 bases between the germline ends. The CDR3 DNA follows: TGTGCCACTCTCCGGGACCCCAACACCGGGGAGCTGTTTTTT. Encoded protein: CATLRDPNTGELFF.

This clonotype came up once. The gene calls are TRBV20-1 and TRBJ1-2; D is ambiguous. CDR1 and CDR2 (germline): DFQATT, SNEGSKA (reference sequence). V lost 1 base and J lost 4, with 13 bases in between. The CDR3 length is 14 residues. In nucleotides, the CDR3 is TGCAGTGCTAGAGTGTCGGCGATGGGCTATGGCTACACCTTC. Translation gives CSARVSAMGYGYTF.